This TCR beta chain was retrieved from a study of blood T cells in healthy people across ages. The germline CDR1 and CDR2 sequences are SNHLY and FYNNEI. The CDR3 extends over 12 amino acids. Together with a sample-barcoded 5' primer, a J-beta primer mix was included in a second PCR lasting roughly 6 to 12 cycles. TCRdb called the 5' RACE reads again in MiXCR, with one record for every CDR3 protein. This table has hundreds of thousands of distinct CDR3 sequences, about a third appearing once. This receptor was identified in a woman older than 75 in good health. Sequenced: blood. The chain combines TRBV2 with TRBJ2-5, with 7 bases matching TRBD1. The J call may be faulty, since TRBJ2-7 better matches the DNA end. CDR3 coding DNA: TGTGCCAGCAGGACAGGGCCCCACGAGCAGTACTTC. The encoded protein is CASRTGPHEQYF.